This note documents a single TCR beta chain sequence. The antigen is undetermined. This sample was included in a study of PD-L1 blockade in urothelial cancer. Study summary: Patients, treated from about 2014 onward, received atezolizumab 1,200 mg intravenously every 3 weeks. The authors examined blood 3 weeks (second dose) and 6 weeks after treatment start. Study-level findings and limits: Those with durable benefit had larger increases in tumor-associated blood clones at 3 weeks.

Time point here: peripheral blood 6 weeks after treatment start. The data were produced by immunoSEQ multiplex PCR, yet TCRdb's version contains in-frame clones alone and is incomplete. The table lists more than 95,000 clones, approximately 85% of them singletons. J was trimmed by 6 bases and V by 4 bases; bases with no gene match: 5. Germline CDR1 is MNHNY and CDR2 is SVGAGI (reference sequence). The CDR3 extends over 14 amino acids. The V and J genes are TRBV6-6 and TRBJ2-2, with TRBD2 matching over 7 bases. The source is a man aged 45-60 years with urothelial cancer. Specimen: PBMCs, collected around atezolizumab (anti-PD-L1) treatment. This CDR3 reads CASSSPGGPGELFF. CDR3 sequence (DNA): TGTGCCAGCAGTTCCCCGGGAGGCCCCGGGGAGCTGTTTTTT.